Below, one TCR beta chain is given with its context. The sample is drawn from a study of OX40 agonist ivuxolimab in advanced cancers. Generated by immunoSEQ multiplex PCR, the TCRdb table keeps only in-frame clones and is missing some. The sample records roughly 90,000 clones, about 90% being singletons. The CDR3 sequence is 12 residues long. CDR1 and CDR2 from the germline V gene are SGHNT and YENEEA. Deletions cut 4 bases from V and 3 bases from J, with 6 bases between. The sample consisted of CD4+ or CD8+ T cells sorted from blood, taken in a trial of the OX40 agonist ivuxolimab. The gene calls are TRBV11-3 and TRBJ1-1, with D possibly TRBD1 on 5 matching bases. This TCR came from an adult with an advanced solid tumor such as melanoma, head and neck, liver or kidney cancer. Here the CDR3 reads CASSSGDTEAFF. The CDR3 DNA sequence: TGTGCCAGCAGCTCGGGGGACACTGAAGCTTTCTTT.